This TCR beta chain was observed in a study of T-cell reconstitution after alpha-beta-depleted transplantation in children. V was clipped by 0 bases and J by 5 bases, with 11 bases between them. The CDR3 has 16 residues. CDR1 and CDR2 (germline): LGHNA, YSLEER. Unique molecular identifiers featured in how the TCRbeta library was prepared. TCRdb ran MiXCR on the PCR reads and lists one entry per CDR3 protein. The table has about 500,000 distinct CDR3 sequences, about 31% seen once. This clonotype was counted a few times. The V gene is TRBV4-3, the J gene TRBJ1-6; no reliable D call. The sequences come from PBMCs from the stem cell graft donor, collected from the stem cell graft. The TCR comes from a human donor who donated a stem cell graft to a child with aplastic anemia. DNA of the CDR3: TGCGCCAGCAGCCAAGACGGGTCTCCGGATAATTCACCCCTCCACTTT. Its protein is CASSQDGSPDNSPLHF.